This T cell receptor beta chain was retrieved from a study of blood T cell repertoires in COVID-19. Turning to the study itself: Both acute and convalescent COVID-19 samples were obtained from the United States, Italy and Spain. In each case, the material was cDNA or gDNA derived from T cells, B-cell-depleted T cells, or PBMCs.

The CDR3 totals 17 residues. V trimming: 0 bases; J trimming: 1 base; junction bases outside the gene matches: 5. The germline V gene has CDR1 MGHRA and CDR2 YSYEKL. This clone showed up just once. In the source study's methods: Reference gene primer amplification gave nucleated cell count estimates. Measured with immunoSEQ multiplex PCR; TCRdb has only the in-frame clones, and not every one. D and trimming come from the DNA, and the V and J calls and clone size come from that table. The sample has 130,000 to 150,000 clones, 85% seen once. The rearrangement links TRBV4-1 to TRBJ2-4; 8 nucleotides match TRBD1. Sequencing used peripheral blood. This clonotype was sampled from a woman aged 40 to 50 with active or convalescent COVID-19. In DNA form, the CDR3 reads TGCGCCAGCAGCCAAGAGCGCAGGGGGCTCGCCAAAAACATTCAGTACTTC. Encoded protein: CASSQERRGLAKNIQYF.